This T cell receptor (beta chain) was captured by sequencing in a study of read filtering for tumor transcriptome and immune sequencing. Study context: By R-ISS, stages I, II and III held around 8, 15 and 7 patients. Whole-transcriptome libraries were prepared after DNase treatment.

Molecular barcoded adaptors covering alpha/delta and beta/gamma chains were used on 400 ng RNA. TCRdb used MiXCR to reprocess the reads, holding one entry per CDR3 protein. The table has 100,000 to 150,000 distinct CDR3 sequences, 10% to 15% seen once. Germline V gene data show CDR1 as MNHEY and CDR2 as SVGEGT. The germline V and J ends were trimmed by 0 bases and 2 bases, with 8 bases remaining between them. CDR3 length: 14 amino acids. Study conclusions and caveats: Approximately 87% of IR-seq clonotypes had a single read, yet these held approximately 3.7% of reads.

This clonotype was recorded at least ten times. The target antigen is unknown. Material for sequencing was a population of CD138-negative cells sorted from bone marrow. This TCR came from a donor aged 40 or over with multiple myeloma. J is TRBJ2-7 and V is TRBV6-2 or TRBV6-3; a weak D match, TRBD1 (6 bases). The CDR3 loop reads CASSYSGHPYEQYF. The CDR3 nucleotides read TGTGCCAGCAGTTACTCGGGACACCCCTACGAGCAGTACTTC.